The clone carrying this T cell receptor (beta chain) was recorded at least ten times. Its antigen remains unknown. This sample is drawn from a study of T cells after posttransplantation cyclophosphamide. Germline V gene lookup returns CDR1 GTSNPN and CDR2 SVGIG (reference sequence). V gave up 3 bases and J gave up 0 bases, with 6 bases separating them. The CDR3 runs 13 residues. The repertoire was sequenced with immunoSEQ multiplex PCR; TCRdb's copy has only in-frame clones and lacks some. Sampling found 36,000 or so clones, none seen once. Study observations and caveats: Tissue-infiltrating T cells from skin or gut overlapped little with blood T cells. Recipient CMV seropositivity and CMV reactivation strongly tracked TRB clonality. Later blood repertoires were often dominated by clones from the donor CD8+ memory compartment.

On the day of bone marrow donation, the related graft donor provided peripheral blood. This sequence originates from a girl aged 5-17 years in good health, CMV-negative, and a related stem cell transplant donor. This chain connects TRBV30 to TRBJ2-1; D is undetermined. The sequencing sample was made of PBMCs. DNA of the CDR3: TGTGCCTGGAGCCGGGTCTCCTACAATGAGCAGTTCTTC. Its protein product is CAWSRVSYNEQFF.